The rows below give T cell receptor beta chains drawn from one sample of a study of cytomegalovirus exposure and HLA in healthy donors. TCRdb's copy holds only in-frame clones and misses some; the assay was immunoSEQ multiplex PCR. The sample has roughly 90,000 clones, 75% to 90% seen once. Source material: PBMCs. The origin of the receptors is a man aged 18 to 29 in good health and CMV-seronegative. Each CDR3 is given with its conserved first and last residue. A D gene is named only where the DNA matches it firmly. Expanded clones are given a class, and other clones once, few, many or no size at all.

d_gene: NA
abundance: NA
v_gene: TRBV29-1
j_gene: TRBJ2-3
CDR3nt: TGCAGCGTTGTTCCCTCAGGCACAGATACGCAGTATTTT
CDR3aa: CSVVPSGTDTQYF

d_gene: NA
abundance: few
v_gene: TRBV7-9
j_gene: TRBJ1-2
CDR3nt: TGTGCCAGCAGCCCTCTGGTGTCGGGGGGCCGCTATGGCTACACCTTC
CDR3aa: CASSPLVSGGRYGYTF

d_gene: NA
abundance: NA
v_gene: TRBV29-1
j_gene: TRBJ2-7
CDR3nt: TGCAGCGTTTCCGGGAGCACCTACGAGCAGTACTTC
CDR3aa: CSVSGSTYEQYF

d_gene: TRBD1
abundance: NA
v_gene: TRBV7-9
j_gene: TRBJ2-7
CDR3nt: TGTGCCAGCAGCCCCGAGACAGGGGTAAACTACGAGCAGTACTTC
CDR3aa: CASSPETGVNYEQYF

d_gene: TRBD2
abundance: NA
v_gene: TRBV11-2
j_gene: TRBJ2-7
CDR3nt: TGTGCCAGCAGCGGCGGGACTAGCGGGACCCCCTACGAGCAGTACTTC
CDR3aa: CASSGGTSGTPYEQYF

d_gene: TRBD2
abundance: NA
v_gene: TRBV5-1
j_gene: TRBJ2-5
CDR3nt: TGCGCCAGCAGCTTGGCACTAGCGGTTAAAGAGACCCAGTACTTC
CDR3aa: CASSLALAVKETQYF

d_gene: TRBD1
abundance: NA
v_gene: TRBV5-1
j_gene: TRBJ2-3
CDR3nt: TGCGCCAGCAGCCCTAGGACAGGGGGCACAGATACGCAGTATTTT
CDR3aa: CASSPRTGGTDTQYF

d_gene: NA
abundance: NA
v_gene: TRBV7-3
j_gene: TRBJ2-1
CDR3nt: TGTGCCAGCAGCTTAAACCCGGGAGCCTACAATGAGCAGTTCTTC
CDR3aa: CASSLNPGAYNEQFF

d_gene: TRBD2
abundance: NA
v_gene: TRBV7-6
j_gene: TRBJ2-3
CDR3nt: TGTGCCAGCAGCACACCCACGAGGGGGACTAGTGGCACAGATACGCAGTATTTT
CDR3aa: CASSTPTRGTSGTDTQYF

d_gene: NA
abundance: few
v_gene: TRBV9
j_gene: TRBJ1-2
CDR3nt: TGTGCCAGCAGCCCTATGAATGGCTACACCTTC
CDR3aa: CASSPMNGYTF

d_gene: NA
abundance: once
v_gene: TRBV7-2
j_gene: TRBJ2-1
CDR3nt: TGTGCCAGCAGCTTGTACTACAATGAGCAGTTCTTC
CDR3aa: CASSLYYNEQFF

d_gene: TRBD1
abundance: NA
v_gene: TRBV5-1
j_gene: TRBJ2-1
CDR3nt: TGCGCCAGCAGCTTGCCACAGGGGTACAATGAGCAGTTCTTC
CDR3aa: CASSLPQGYNEQFF

d_gene: NA
abundance: NA
v_gene: TRBV19
j_gene: TRBJ1-1
CDR3nt: TGTGCCTGCAGCCCTGGTTTTGGAGCGGTTGAAGCTTTCTTT
CDR3aa: CACSPGFGAVEAFF

d_gene: NA
abundance: NA
v_gene: TRBV7-3
j_gene: TRBJ1-6
CDR3nt: TGTGCCAGGGAGTGGGACTTGAAGGAATCACCCCTCCACTTT
CDR3aa: CAREWDLKESPLHF

d_gene: NA
abundance: NA
v_gene: TRBV7-2
j_gene: TRBJ1-1
CDR3nt: TGTGCCAGCAGCTTTAACAGAAACACTGAAGCTTTCTTT
CDR3aa: CASSFNRNTEAFF

d_gene: TRBD2
abundance: NA
v_gene: TRBV4-3
j_gene: TRBJ2-2
CDR3nt: TGCGCCAGCAGCCAAGAATTAGCGGGAGGAACCGGGGAGCTGTTTTTT
CDR3aa: CASSQELAGGTGELFF

d_gene: TRBD1
abundance: NA
v_gene: TRBV6-1
j_gene: TRBJ1-1
CDR3nt: TGTGCCAGCATAACAGGGGGCTCGCGAAACACTGAAGCTTTCTTT
CDR3aa: CASITGGSRNTEAFF

d_gene: TRBD2
abundance: NA
v_gene: TRBV9
j_gene: TRBJ2-2
CDR3nt: TGTGCCAGCAGCGGCCCTAGCGGGGCCACGCCCGGGGAGCTGTTTTTT
CDR3aa: CASSGPSGATPGELFF

d_gene: TRBD2
abundance: NA
v_gene: TRBV7-9
j_gene: TRBJ2-6
CDR3nt: TGTGCCAGCGGGAGGGCCTCTGGGGCCAACGTCCTGACTTTC
CDR3aa: CASGRASGANVLTF

d_gene: NA
abundance: once
v_gene: TRBV27
j_gene: TRBJ1-6
CDR3nt: TGTGCCAGCAGCGCGAGAATTGGACAAGGTAATTCACCCCTCCACTTT
CDR3aa: CASSARIGQGNSPLHF

d_gene: NA
abundance: NA
v_gene: TRBV11-2
j_gene: TRBJ2-5
CDR3nt: TGTGCCAGCAGCTTCCCTCAAGAGACCCAGTACTTC
CDR3aa: CASSFPQETQYF

d_gene: TRBD1
abundance: NA
v_gene: TRBV7-2
j_gene: TRBJ1-3
CDR3nt: TGTGCCAGCAGCTTAGACACAGGGGAAGGAAACACCATATATTTT
CDR3aa: CASSLDTGEGNTIYF

d_gene: NA
abundance: NA
v_gene: TRBV29-1
j_gene: TRBJ1-2
CDR3nt: TGCAGCGTTGACAGACACAATCAATATGGCTACACCTTC
CDR3aa: CSVDRHNQYGYTF

d_gene: NA
abundance: NA
v_gene: TRBV7-2
j_gene: TRBJ2-5
CDR3nt: TGTGCCAGCAGCTTGGACAGCCCTCACGGAGAGACCCAGTACTTC
CDR3aa: CASSLDSPHGETQYF

d_gene: TRBD1
abundance: NA
v_gene: TRBV2
j_gene: TRBJ1-2
CDR3nt: TGTGCCAGCAGGGGGACAGGGGAGGATGGCTACACCTTC
CDR3aa: CASRGTGEDGYTF

d_gene: NA
abundance: NA
v_gene: TRBV28
j_gene: TRBJ2-7
CDR3nt: TGTGCCAGCAGTCCTCGGCGGGGTTTAGTCTACGAGCAGTACTTC
CDR3aa: CASSPRRGLVYEQYF

d_gene: NA
abundance: NA
v_gene: TRBV5-8
j_gene: TRBJ1-2
CDR3nt: TGTGCCAGCAGCCTAACCCAGGGAGGCGAGGATGGCTACACCTTC
CDR3aa: CASSLTQGGEDGYTF

d_gene: NA
abundance: NA
v_gene: TRBV6-6
j_gene: TRBJ2-1
CDR3nt: TGTGCCAGCAGTTACGCGGCTGAGCAGTTCTTC
CDR3aa: CASSYAAEQFF

d_gene: NA
abundance: NA
v_gene: TRBV19
j_gene: TRBJ2-2
CDR3nt: TGTGCCAGTACCCGGACCGAGAACAGGGTCGGGGAGCTGTTTTTT
CDR3aa: CASTRTENRVGELFF

d_gene: NA
abundance: few
v_gene: TRBV4-1
j_gene: TRBJ2-5
CDR3nt: TGCGCCAGCAGCCAATCCGAGACTAGCCAAGAGACCCAGTACTTC
CDR3aa: CASSQSETSQETQYF

d_gene: NA
abundance: NA
v_gene: TRBV14
j_gene: TRBJ2-7
CDR3nt: TGTGCCAGCATGGCTAGCGCCTACTACGAGCAGTACTTC
CDR3aa: CASMASAYYEQYF

d_gene: NA
abundance: NA
v_gene: TRBV30
j_gene: TRBJ1-2
CDR3nt: TGTGCCTGGCGGGCGGCGGGGGGCTACACCTTC
CDR3aa: CAWRAAGGYTF

d_gene: NA
abundance: NA
v_gene: TRBV7-2
j_gene: TRBJ2-7
CDR3nt: TGTGCCAGCAGCTTAGTCGACAGATCCTCCTACGAGCAGTACTTC
CDR3aa: CASSLVDRSSYEQYF

d_gene: TRBD2
abundance: NA
v_gene: TRBV7-9
j_gene: TRBJ2-1
CDR3nt: TGTGCCAGCAGCTCTAGCGGGAGGGCCTACAATGAGCAGTTCTTC
CDR3aa: CASSSSGRAYNEQFF

d_gene: TRBD2
abundance: NA
v_gene: TRBV5-6
j_gene: TRBJ2-1
CDR3nt: TGTGCCAGCAGCTTTCTAGCGGGAGTCTACAATGAGCAGTTCTTC
CDR3aa: CASSFLAGVYNEQFF

d_gene: TRBD2
abundance: NA
v_gene: TRBV28
j_gene: TRBJ2-5
CDR3nt: TGTGCCAGCAGTTCCCTGGCGGGAGAAGAGACCCAGTACTTC
CDR3aa: CASSSLAGEETQYF

d_gene: NA
abundance: NA
v_gene: TRBV4-2
j_gene: TRBJ2-1
CDR3nt: TGTGCCAGCAGCCAAGATGAGCAGCGAGTCGGGGGCAATGAGCAGTTCTTC
CDR3aa: CASSQDEQRVGGNEQFF

d_gene: TRBD1
abundance: NA
v_gene: TRBV5-6
j_gene: TRBJ1-1
CDR3nt: TGTGCCAGCAGCAACGACAGGGGGTTTGCACTGAACACTGAAGCTTTCTTT
CDR3aa: CASSNDRGFALNTEAFF

d_gene: TRBD1
abundance: NA
v_gene: TRBV5-1
j_gene: TRBJ1-5
CDR3nt: TGCGCCAGCAGCTTGACAGGGGATCAGCCCCAGCATTTT
CDR3aa: CASSLTGDQPQHF

d_gene: NA
abundance: NA
v_gene: TRBV7-8
j_gene: TRBJ2-1
CDR3nt: TGTGCCAGCAGCTTCGTCAAACTAGGGCCGTACAATGAGCAGTTCTTC
CDR3aa: CASSFVKLGPYNEQFF

d_gene: NA
abundance: NA
v_gene: TRBV10-3
j_gene: TRBJ1-2
CDR3nt: TGTGCCATCAGTGAGTTAACAGGGATATCGGATGGCTACACCTTC
CDR3aa: CAISELTGISDGYTF

d_gene: NA
abundance: NA
v_gene: TRBV4-2
j_gene: TRBJ1-4
CDR3nt: TGTGCCAGCAGCCGCCCGCTGGGGGCGAACCCTGCAACTAATGAAAAACTGTTTTTT
CDR3aa: CASSRPLGANPATNEKLFF

d_gene: NA
abundance: NA
v_gene: TRBV4-3
j_gene: TRBJ2-7
CDR3nt: TGCGCCAGCAGCCAAGATCTCGGATCGGGGGGCGCGGGAGAGCAGTACTTC
CDR3aa: CASSQDLGSGGAGEQYF